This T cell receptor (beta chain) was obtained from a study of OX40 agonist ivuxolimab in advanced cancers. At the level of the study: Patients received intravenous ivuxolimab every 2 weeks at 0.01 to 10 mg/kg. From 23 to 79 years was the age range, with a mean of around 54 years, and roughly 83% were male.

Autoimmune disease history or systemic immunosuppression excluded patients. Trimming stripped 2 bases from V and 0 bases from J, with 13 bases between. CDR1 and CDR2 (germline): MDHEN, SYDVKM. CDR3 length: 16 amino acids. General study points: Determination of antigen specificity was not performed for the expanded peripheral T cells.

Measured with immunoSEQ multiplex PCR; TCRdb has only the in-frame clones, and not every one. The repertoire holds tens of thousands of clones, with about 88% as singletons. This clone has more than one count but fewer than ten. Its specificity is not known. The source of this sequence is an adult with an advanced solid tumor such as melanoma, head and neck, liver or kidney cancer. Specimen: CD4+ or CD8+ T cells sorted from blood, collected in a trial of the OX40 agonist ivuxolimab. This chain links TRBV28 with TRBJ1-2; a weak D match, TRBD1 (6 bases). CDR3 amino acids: CASSLLQGYSNYGYTF. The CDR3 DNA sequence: TGTGCCAGCAGTTTACTACAGGGATACTCTAACTATGGCTACACCTTC.